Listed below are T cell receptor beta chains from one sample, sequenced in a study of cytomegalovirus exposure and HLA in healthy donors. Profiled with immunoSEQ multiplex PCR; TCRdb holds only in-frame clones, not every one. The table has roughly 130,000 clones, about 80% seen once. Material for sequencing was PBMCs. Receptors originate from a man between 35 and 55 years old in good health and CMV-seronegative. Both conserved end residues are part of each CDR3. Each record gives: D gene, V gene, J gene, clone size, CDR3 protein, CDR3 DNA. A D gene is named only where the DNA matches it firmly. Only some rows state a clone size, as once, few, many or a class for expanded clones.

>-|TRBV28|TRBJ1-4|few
CASSLYGTHRELFF
TGTGCCAGCAGTTTGTACGGGACTCATCGGGAACTGTTTTTT
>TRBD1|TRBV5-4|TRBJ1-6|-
CASSFRGRGSPLHF
TGTGCCAGCAGCTTTAGGGGGCGCGGATCACCCCTCCACTTT
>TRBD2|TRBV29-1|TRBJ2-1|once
CSVEVPSGYNEQFF
TGCAGCGTTGAGGTCCCTAGCGGGTACAATGAGCAGTTCTTC
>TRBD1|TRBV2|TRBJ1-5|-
CASSGTGEVQPQHF
TGTGCCAGCAGCGGGACAGGGGAAGTTCAGCCCCAGCATTTT
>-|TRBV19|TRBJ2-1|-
CASSTGEWSHNEQFF
TGTGCCAGTAGTACGGGGGAGTGGTCCCACAATGAGCAGTTCTTC
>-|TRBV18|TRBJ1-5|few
CASSTTGSDQPQHF
TGTGCCAGCTCCACCACAGGGTCGGATCAGCCCCAGCATTTT
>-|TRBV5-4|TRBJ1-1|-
CASSLGAAGEAFF
TGTGCCAGCAGCTTGGGGGCAGCCGGTGAAGCTTTCTTT
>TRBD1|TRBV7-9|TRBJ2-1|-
CASSLAWVTGNEQFF
TGTGCCAGCAGCTTAGCTTGGGTGACAGGGAATGAGCAGTTCTTC
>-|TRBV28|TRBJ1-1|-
CASSITTEAFF
TGTGCCAGCAGTATAACTACTGAAGCTTTCTTT
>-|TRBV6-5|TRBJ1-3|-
CASSYGTAIGNTIYF
TGTGCCAGCAGTTATGGTACTGCCATCGGAAACACCATATATTTT
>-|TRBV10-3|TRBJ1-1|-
CAISESTRGTEAFF
TGTGCCATCAGTGAGTCGACAAGGGGCACTGAAGCTTTCTTT
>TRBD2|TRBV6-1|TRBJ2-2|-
CASTLAGGNTGELFF
TGTGCCAGCACCCTAGCGGGGGGAAACACCGGGGAGCTGTTTTTT
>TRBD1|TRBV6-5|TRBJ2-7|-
CASSQDRVREQYF
TGTGCCAGCAGCCAGGACAGGGTTAGAGAGCAGTACTTC
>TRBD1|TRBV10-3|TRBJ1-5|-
CAISEGRGLRQPQHF
TGTGCCATCAGTGAGGGCAGGGGGCTGCGTCAGCCCCAGCATTTT
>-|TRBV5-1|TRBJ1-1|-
CASSLAQGTEAFF
TGCGCCAGCAGCTTGGCGCAGGGCACTGAAGCTTTCTTT
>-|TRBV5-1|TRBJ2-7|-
CASSLALEQYF
TGCGCCAGCAGCTTGGCCTTAGAGCAGTACTTC
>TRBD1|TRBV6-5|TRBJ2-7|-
CASTQGASYEQYF
TGTGCCAGCACACAGGGGGCGAGCTACGAGCAGTACTTC
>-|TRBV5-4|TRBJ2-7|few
CASSSDTYEQYF
TGTGCCAGCAGCTCGGACACCTACGAGCAGTACTTC
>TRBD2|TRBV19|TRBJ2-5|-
CASSMILAARGGQYF
TGTGCCAGTAGTATGATATTAGCGGCCCGGGGGGGCCAGTACTTC
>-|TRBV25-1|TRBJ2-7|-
CASSGPGFSYEQYF
TGTGCCAGCAGTGGCCCGGGATTCTCCTACGAGCAGTACTTC
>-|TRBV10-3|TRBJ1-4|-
CAISAGLGTNEKLFF
TGTGCCATCAGTGCCGGGTTGGGAACTAATGAAAAACTGTTTTTT
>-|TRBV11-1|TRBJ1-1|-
CASSPAGVLNTEAFF
TGTGCCAGCAGCCCCGCAGGGGTGTTGAACACTGAAGCTTTCTTT
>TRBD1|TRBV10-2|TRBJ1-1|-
CASRGQLNTEAFF
TGCGCCAGCAGGGGACAGTTAAACACTGAAGCTTTCTTT
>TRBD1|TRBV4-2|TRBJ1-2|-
CASSLMGQGYGYTF
TGTGCCAGCAGCCTCATGGGACAGGGCTATGGCTACACCTTC
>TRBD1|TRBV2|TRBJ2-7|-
CASSEQGVSSYEQYF
TGTGCCAGCAGTGAACAGGGGGTAAGCTCCTACGAGCAGTACTTC
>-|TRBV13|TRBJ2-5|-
CASSLRLVEETQYF
TGTGCCAGCAGCTTAAGACTAGTCGAAGAGACCCAGTACTTC
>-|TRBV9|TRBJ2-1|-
CASSAVASGYNEQFF
TGTGCCAGCAGCGCCGTAGCGTCCGGTTACAATGAGCAGTTCTTC
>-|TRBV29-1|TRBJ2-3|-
CSVTGGSTDTQYF
TGCAGCGTCACGGGGGGCAGCACAGATACGCAGTATTTT
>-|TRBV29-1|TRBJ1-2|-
CSVGRASGYTF
TGCAGCGTTGGGCGGGCAAGTGGCTACACCTTC
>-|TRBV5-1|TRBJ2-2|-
CASSSMTGELFF
TGCGCCAGCAGCTCTATGACCGGGGAGCTGTTTTTT
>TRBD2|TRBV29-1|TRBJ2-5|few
CSAEGGSETQYF
TGCAGCGCAGAGGGCGGGAGTGAGACCCAGTACTTC
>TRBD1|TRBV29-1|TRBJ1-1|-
CSSRGGLNTEAFF
TGCAGCTCACGAGGGGGCCTGAACACTGAAGCTTTCTTT
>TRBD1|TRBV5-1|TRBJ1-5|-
CASSSTGGQNQPQHF
TGCGCCAGCAGCTCGACAGGGGGCCAGAATCAGCCCCAGCATTTT
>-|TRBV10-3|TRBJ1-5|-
CAISESLRGNNQPQHF
TGTGCCATCAGTGAGTCGCTAAGGGGCAACAATCAGCCCCAGCATTTT
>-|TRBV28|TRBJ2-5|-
CASSLAGGGQETQYF
TGTGCCAGCAGTTTGGCCGGGGGTGGGCAAGAGACCCAGTACTTC
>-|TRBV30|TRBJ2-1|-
CAWSVNRGEGEQFF
TGTGCCTGGAGTGTAAACAGGGGGGAGGGTGAGCAGTTCTTC
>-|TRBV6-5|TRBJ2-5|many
CATGGWSGETQYF
TGTGCCACCGGGGGATGGTCGGGAGAGACCCAGTACTTC
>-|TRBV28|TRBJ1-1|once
CASSLRARGEAFF
TGTGCCAGCAGTTTACGGGCTCGGGGGGAGGCTTTCTTT
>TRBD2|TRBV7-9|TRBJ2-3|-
CASSSLLAGAQYF
TGTGCCAGCAGCTCTTTGCTAGCGGGGGCCCAGTATTTT
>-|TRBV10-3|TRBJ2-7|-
CAISSSSYEQYF
TGTGCCATCAGTTCTTCTTCCTACGAGCAGTACTTC
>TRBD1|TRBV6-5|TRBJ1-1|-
CATRQGFTEAFF
TGTGCCACCCGACAGGGCTTCACTGAAGCTTTCTTT
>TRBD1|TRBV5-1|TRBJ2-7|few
CASSSTGGIREQYF
TGCGCCAGCAGCTCGACAGGGGGCATACGGGAGCAGTACTTC
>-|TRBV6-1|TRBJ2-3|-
CASSESRSTDTQYF
TGTGCCAGCAGTGAATCCCGGAGCACAGATACGCAGTATTTT
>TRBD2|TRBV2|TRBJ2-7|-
CASSGDLRTSGYEQYF
TGTGCCAGCAGCGGGGACTTACGGACTAGCGGGTACGAGCAGTACTTC
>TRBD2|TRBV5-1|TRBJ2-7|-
CASSFLAGTSGSHEQYF
TGCGCCAGCAGCTTTTTAGCCGGGACTAGCGGTTCCCACGAGCAGTACTTC
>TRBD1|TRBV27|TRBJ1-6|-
CASSLGTGSYNSPLHF
TGTGCCAGCAGTCTGGGGACAGGATCCTATAATTCACCCCTCCACTTT
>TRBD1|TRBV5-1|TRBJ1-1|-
CASSFYGGQGIEAFF
TGCGCCAGCAGCTTCTATGGGGGACAGGGGATTGAAGCTTTCTTT
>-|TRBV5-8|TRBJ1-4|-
CASSFRTETGEKLFF
TGTGCCAGCAGCTTCCGGACCGAAACAGGGGAAAAACTGTTTTTT
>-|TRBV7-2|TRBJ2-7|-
CASSFQGAGEQYF
TGTGCCAGCAGCTTTCAGGGCGCCGGCGAGCAGTACTTC